The 19 T cell receptor beta chains reported below all come from one sample, sequenced in a study of T cells in Graves' hyperthyroidism and ophthalmopathy. Regions amplified from RNA transcripts were the TCR beta CDR3 regions. First-round RT-PCR with HTBI primers amplified the TCR CDR3 region. TCRdb independently ran MiXCR on the multiplex PCR reads; one entry per CDR3 protein. The sample lists over 500,000 distinct CDR3 sequences; 12% to 15% were seen once. The sample comprised blood. The receptors shown here come from a woman aged 35 to 49 with Graves' hyperthyroidism.

The rearrangement uses TRBV12-3 or TRBV12-4 and TRBJ2-2, with 14 bases lining up with TRBD2. The ends lost 10 bases at V and 3 bases at J; junction bases unmatched: 10. The CDR3 consists of 17 residues. The CDR3 DNA reads as TGTGCCACCGACAAAAGACTAGCGGGAGGGCACACCGGGGAGCTGTTTTTT. Its translation: CATDKRLAGGHTGELFF.

This clonotype came up many times. CDR3 nucleotide sequence: TGCAGTGCCCGCGGGCGGACCATCTCCTACGAGCAGTACTTC. Translation: CSARGRTISYEQYF. The chain joins TRBV20-1 to TRBJ2-7, with TRBD2 as a possible D gene (5 bases). Deletions cut 6 bases from V and 0 bases from J, with 15 bases between. This CDR3 is built from 14 residues. Germline V lookup: CDR1 DFQATT, CDR2 SNEGSKA (reference sequence).

The table lists this clonotype with many counts. The chain employs TRBV3-1 and TRBJ2-3; 10 positions agree with TRBD2. Germline V lookup: CDR1 LGHDT, CDR2 YNNKEL (reference sequence). V gave up 6 bases and J gave up 4 bases; unmatched junction bases: 10. The CDR3 loop spans 16 amino acids. CDR3 in amino acids: CASSPSTSGKADTQYF. For the CDR3, the DNA is TGTGCCAGCAGTCCTTCCACTAGCGGGAAGGCAGATACGCAGTATTTT.

This clonotype was found many times. V usage is TRBV27 and J usage is TRBJ2-7; 8 nucleotides line up with TRBD1. The ends lost 2 bases at V and 4 bases at J; junction bases unmatched: 10. The CDR3 runs 16 residues. Germline CDR1 MNHEY, CDR2 SMNVEV (reference sequence). CDR3: CASSLTNRGAIYEQYF. The CDR3 bases are TGTGCCAGCAGTTTAACGAACAGGGGGGCTATTTACGAGCAGTACTTC.

This clonotype was picked up many times. The rearrangement links TRBV5-1 to TRBJ1-4; TRBD1 might be the D (5 bases). CDR3 length equals 18 residues. Per germline, CDR1 SGHRS and CDR2 YFSETQ. V lost 4 bases and J lost 4, with 23 bases in between. CDR3 sequence: CASSLGVSGAVLNEKLFF. The CDR3 bases are TGCGCCAGCAGCCTGGGGGTTTCTGGGGCCGTCCTTAATGAAAAACTGTTTTTT.

The chain is built from TRBV7-8 and TRBJ2-3; D gene unclear. Germline CDR1 reads SGHVS; CDR2 reads FQNEAQ. Trimming removed 5 bases from V and 4 bases from J, with 16 bases in between. CDR3 length equals 15 residues. CDR3: CASSIGPVGPDTQYF. DNA for the CDR3: TGTGCCAGCAGCATAGGCCCGGTAGGGCCAGATACGCAGTATTTT.

By proportion, this clonotype is medium-sized. The chain has TRBV28 and TRBJ2-7; D is uncertain. Per the germline V gene, CDR1 is MDHEN and CDR2 is SYDVKM. Trimming shortened V by 1 base and J by 4 bases, and 11 bases separated the two germline ends. CDR3 size: 14 residues. CDR3 protein: CASSLLWSIYEQYF. CDR3 in DNA: TGTGCCAGCAGTTTATTATGGTCGATTTACGAGCAGTACTTC.

In this sample, this clonotype turned up many times. CDR3 sequence: CASSPIVTVDVADTQYF. Written as DNA, the CDR3 is TGTGCCAGCAGTCCAATCGTAACTGTGGATGTAGCGGATACGCAGTATTTT. The chain carries TRBV28 and TRBJ2-3, with D perhaps TRBD2 (5 bases). CDR1 and CDR2 from the germline V gene are MDHEN and SYDVKM. The CDR3 covers 17 residues. V was pared by 5 bases and J by 6 bases, with 24 bases between.

The chain couples TRBV30 to TRBJ2-1; TRBD2 matches at 10 bases. The trim removed 3 bases at V and 4 bases at J, leaving 6 bases unmatched. Germline V CDR1 and CDR2: GTSNPN, SVGIG (reference sequence). This CDR3 contains 15 residues. The CDR3 DNA follows: TGTGCCTGGAGCTATGGGACTAGCGTTTACAATGAGCAGTTCTTC. Translated, it gives CAWSYGTSVYNEQFF.

This clonotype appeared many times. The J gene is TRBJ2-1, the V gene TRBV7-9; perhaps TRBD2 as D (5 bases). Per the germline V gene, CDR1 is SEHNR and CDR2 is FQNEAQ (reference sequence). The germline V and J ends were trimmed by 5 bases and 4 bases, with 21 bases remaining between them. CDR3 length equals 17 residues. The CDR3 region has the DNA TGTGCCAGCAGCGAGAAGGCCCCGACGACTAAATACAATGAGCAGTTCTTC. This translates into CASSEKAPTTKYNEQFF.

This clonotype was counted a few times. This chain's CDR3 is CASAMTGSYNEQFF. CDR3 nucleotide sequence: TGTGCCAGCGCCATGACTGGCAGCTACAATGAGCAGTTCTTC. The chain carries TRBV6-1 and TRBJ2-1; D remains unclear. Trimming took 8 bases from V and 3 from J, leaving 14 bases between them. Looked up from germline, CDR1 is MNHNS and CDR2 is SASEGT. This CDR3 contains 14 residues.

This clonotype has a count of ten or more. V and J are TRBV12-5 and TRBJ2-3; 8 bases are a match to TRBD2. Germline CDR1 is LGHNT and CDR2 is FRNRAP. Trimming cost V 5 bases and J 3 bases; bases outside gene matches: 4. The CDR3 has 14 residues. CDR3 nucleotides: TGTGCTAGTGGTCCCGGGACTAGTACAGATACGCAGTATTTT. This translates into CASGPGTSTDTQYF.

In its sample, this clonotype was seen many times. The J gene is TRBJ2-7, the V gene TRBV7-2; a possible D gene is TRBD1 (6 bases). Per the germline V gene, CDR1 is SGHTA and CDR2 is FQGNSA. Trimming left V 4 bases short and J 4 bases short, with 17 bases between. The CDR3 loop spans 15 amino acids. The CDR3 DNA reads as TGTGCCAGCAGCTCAACCGGGACACGATCGTACGAGCAGTACTTC. This sequence encodes CASSSTGTRSYEQYF.

This clonotype was detected ten times or more. The chain has TRBV12-3 or TRBV12-4 and TRBJ1-5; a weak D match, TRBD1 (6 bases). Trimming cost V 5 bases and J 0 bases, with 14 bases left between them. CDR3 length: 16 amino acids. The CDR3 DNA is TGTGCCAGCAGTAGGACACAGGGTTATAGCAATCAGCCCCAGCATTTT. This translates into CASSRTQGYSNQPQHF.

This clonotype appeared many times. This chain's CDR3 is CASSFSGTLWNEQFF. As DNA, the CDR3 is TGTGCCAGCAGTTTTTCAGGGACCCTTTGGAATGAGCAGTTCTTC. The V call is TRBV28, the J call TRBJ2-1; TRBD1 or TRBD2 may be the D gene (5 bases each). The V end lost 3 bases, the J end lost 7 bases, and 16 bases lay between the germline ends. The CDR3 sequence is 15 residues long. CDR1 and CDR2 from the germline V gene are MDHEN and SYDVKM.

This clonotype was seen ten or more times. The CDR3 is CAWSSRARGNQPQHF. CDR3 DNA sequence: TGTGCCTGGAGTTCGCGGGCGAGAGGGAATCAGCCCCAGCATTTT. The chain has TRBV30 and TRBJ1-5; D is unclear. The CDR3 has 15 amino acids. Germline V gene sequence: CDR1 GTSNPN, CDR2 SVGIG (reference sequence). V dropped 2 bases and J dropped 4 bases, with 15 bases sitting between them.

This chain links TRBV5-1 with TRBJ2-2; a possible D gene is TRBD2 (5 bases). The CDR3 covers 16 residues. V lost 2 bases and J 10 bases, leaving 21 bases between the germline ends. CDR1 SGHRS and CDR2 YFSETQ come from the germline V gene. CDR3 DNA sequence: TGCGCCAGCAGCTTTAGGGAAACAAGCGGTTCAGAGGAGCTGTTTTTT. Its translation: CASSFRETSGSEELFF.

In its sample, this clonotype was seen many times. The V gene is TRBV2, the J gene TRBJ2-2, with D tentatively TRBD2 (6 bases). Per the germline V gene, CDR1 is SNHLY and CDR2 is FYNNEI. Trimming cost V 5 bases and J 6 bases, with 7 bases left between them. The CDR3 is made up of 12 amino acids. CDR3 DNA: TGTGCCAGCAGTCCGGGGGCCGGGGAGCTGTTTTTT. This sequence encodes CASSPGAGELFF.

In this sample, this clonotype turned up many times. V gene TRBV6-6 combines with J gene TRBJ1-1; D is ambiguous. V gave up 2 bases and J gave up 3 bases, with 7 bases separating them. The CDR3 contains 13 residues. CDR1 is MNHNY and CDR2 is SVGAGI in the germline V gene (reference sequence). The CDR3 DNA sequence: TGTGCCAGCAGTTACAGGGTCGACACTGAAGCTTTCTTT. Translation: CASSYRVDTEAFF.